The clone carrying this T cell receptor (beta chain) was seen more than once but under ten times. Its specificity is not known. At one end the junction does not follow the germline gene, possibly because of a read error. The CDR3 spans 13 residues. Germline lookup yields CDR1 SSHAT and CDR2 FNYEAQ (reference sequence). The sample originates from a study of T cells in Graves' hyperthyroidism and ophthalmopathy. Amplification targeted TCR beta CDR3 regions from RNA transcripts. The HTBI primer set was used in a first-round RT-PCR of the TCR CDR3. TCRdb ran MiXCR on the multiplex PCR reads and lists one entry per CDR3 protein. The sample lists about 210,000 distinct CDR3 sequences; about a sixth were seen once. Graves' hyperthyroidism showing no ophthalmopathy progression within 18 months was considered stable. PBMCs stemmed from about 9.7 ml fresh peripheral blood. The study's findings and limits: Blood held most thyroid clonotypes expanded above 0.001 frequency. The model forecast ophthalmopathy, anticipating it by a median approximately 6.2 months before onset.

This TCR was recovered from a man aged 50 or older with Graves' hyperthyroidism. This chain links TRBV7-7 with TRBJ2-2; maybe TRBD2 (5 bases). Sequenced sample: blood. CDR3 nucleotides: TGTGCTAGCAGCTCCGGGGTTGGCGGGGAGCTGTTTTTT. As protein: CASSSGVGGELFF. Looking up the rest from reference TRBV7-7 and TRBJ2-2 gives the full variable domain: GAGVSQSPRYKVTKRGQDVTLRCDPISSHATLYWYQQALGQGPEFLTYFNYEAQPDKSGLPSDRFSAERPEGSISTLTIQRTEQRDSAMYRCASSSGVGGELFFGEGSRLTVL.